Below, one T cell receptor (beta chain) is given with its context. Methods used by the authors: Amplified reference gene primers provided the basis for estimating nucleated cell counts. Using immunoSEQ multiplex PCR, the repertoire was profiled, and TCRdb retains in-frame clones only, with some absent. V, J and clone size were drawn from that table, and D and trimming were deduced from the DNA. Of roughly 390,000 clones detected, roughly 85% appear once; the ten largest clones hold under 4%. The data are from a study of blood T cell repertoires in COVID-19. About the research overall: COVID-19 samples collected from the United States, Italy and Spain covered acute and convalescent phases. Sample material is recorded as cDNA or gDNA derived from T cells, B-cell-depleted T cells, or PBMCs.

The CDR3 is made up of 14 amino acids. V shed 7 bases and J shed 1 base, with 13 bases lying between them. Germline V lookup: CDR1 SGDLS, CDR2 YYNGEE. J is TRBJ2-3 and V is TRBV9, with a tentative D call TRBD1 (5 bases). The sequencing sample was made of peripheral blood. The receptor comes from a woman under 30 with acute or convalescent COVID-19. The CDR3 protein is CASARQKRTDTQYF. In DNA form, the CDR3 reads TGTGCCAGCGCCCGACAGAAGCGCACAGATACGCAGTATTTT. The complete variable domain, with remaining parts taken from reference TRBV9 and TRBJ2-3, reads DSGVTQTPKHLITATGQRVTLRCSPRSGDLSVYWYQQSLDQGLQFLIQYYNGEERAKGNILERFSAQQFPDLHSELNLSSLELGDSALYFCASARQKRTDTQYFGPGTRLTVL.